This T cell receptor beta chain was sequenced in a study of blood T cell repertoires in COVID-19. Study overall: T cells, B-cell-depleted T cells, or PBMCs supplied cDNA or gDNA.

Assignments of participants to cohorts depended upon their own reported clinical history. This CDR3 has 15 residues. The ends lost 4 bases at V and 3 bases at J; junction bases unmatched: 6. Germline V gene sequence: CDR1 LGHDT, CDR2 YNNKEL (reference sequence). The repertoire was sequenced with immunoSEQ multiplex PCR; TCRdb's copy has only in-frame clones and lacks some. The repertoire holds approximately 220,000 clones, with 85% to 90% as singletons. This TCR was recovered from a woman aged 18-30 years in a cohort exposed to, infected with or recovered from COVID-19 (not recorded which). The sample comprised PBMCs or T cells enriched from blood (not recorded which). The chain carries TRBV3-1 (or the pseudogene TRBV3-2) and TRBJ1-1; 9 bases are shared with TRBD1. The CDR3 bases are TGTGCCAGCAGCCTCCCCGGACAGGGGTACACTGAAGCTTTCTTT. Translation gives CASSLPGQGYTEAFF.